This TCR beta chain comes out of a study of cytomegalovirus exposure and HLA in healthy donors (dated by TCRdb to about 2017). Broadly, across the study: In an earlier analysis of under 600 of the donors, under 300 Gb of sequence data and 120 million or so unique TCR beta sequences from 180 million or so T cells were reported. A later genetic analysis used genome-wide SNP genotypes for about 60% of the roughly 700 donors, treating that subset as a discovery cohort. Both class I and class II loci were covered by HLA typing, at four-digit resolution. Rather than drawing on any new phenotypic data, the later analysis identified candidate immune exposures from TCR beta sequences and the way those sequences occurred across donors. The study profiled the T cell repertoires of hundreds of subjects by immunosequencing and related them to cytomegalovirus serostatus. The study aimed to test whether cataloging public T cell receptors could reveal signatures of past pathogen exposure. Of the 300 to 500 genotyped donors, roughly 80% were placed in the genetic ancestry cluster associated with self-reported Caucasian donors. A later analysis re-analyzed previously published TCR beta repertoires from 650 to 800 donors and added high-resolution HLA genotyping to study TCR occurrence patterns. Donor age, sex, ethnicity and CMV serostatus were compiled together with the repertoire data. Besides the first cohort of roughly 640 subjects, a separate validation cohort made up of 120 different subjects was used. All discovery cohort repertoires had been generated using a single sequencing platform. The study combined high-throughput TCR immunosequencing, statistical association of individual TCRs with disease status, and machine learning to predict cytomegalovirus infection status. An early release that covered roughly 600 HLA-typed donors contained 250 to 350 gigabases of sequencing data and 85 million to 100 million unique TCR sequences. An earlier analysis of 500 to 750 of the donors applied high-throughput TCR beta sequencing to assess whether each TCR beta V gene segment acted as functional or pseudogenic. On average, about 200,000 unique TCR beta nucleotide sequences were sequenced per donor among a few hundred genotyped donors of the cohort, with 15% to 20% of those sequences being non-productive. Typing coverage varied by locus: about 620-640 donors for A, B, C, DRB1 and DQB1; approximately 560 for DQA1; about 590 for DPA1; about 450 for DPB1. Several DR-DQ haplotypes were treated as single units for association and clustering because of strong linkage in the cohort.

Preparation of the library involved the immunoSEQ multiplex PCR assay. For the multiplex PCR, a mixture combining 60 forward primers for TCR Vbeta segments and 13 reverse primers for TCR Jbeta segments was used. Amplification of the CDR3 region of rearranged TCR beta genes was performed with a multiplex PCR assay on genomic DNA. The amplified TCR beta libraries were sequenced on the Illumina HiSeq System as 87-base-pair reads. In the authors' own workflow: In a later analysis, tens of millions of unique TCR beta chains were counted across the roughly 670 repertoires, and roughly 10 million of these chains were shared by at least two donors. Raw reads were error-corrected and collapsed into unique sequences with a nearest-neighbor algorithm that merged closely related sequences to remove PCR and sequencing errors. To assign V, D and J gene segments, CDR3 sequences were aligned to IMGT reference sequences. For a sequence to be retained, at least a six-nucleotide match to both a V gene segment and a J gene segment was required. Rearrangements were called productive when the CDR3 lacked stop codons and stayed in frame with V and J; all others were non-productive. Following IMGT convention, CDR3 was defined as the stretch from the second conserved V-encoded cysteine to the conserved J-encoded phenylalanine. The earlier analysis of roughly 590 of the donors excluded sequences that lacked an unambiguous match to a single V gene segment. An earlier analysis of several hundred of the donors called V segments functional above 56.7% productive rearrangements and segregating when the between-donor standard deviation exceeded 5%. A statistical classification framework was built for diagnosing cytomegalovirus status from the catalog of TCR beta chain sequences. A later analysis assigned V and J genes by comparing TCR nucleotide sequences with IMGT/GENE-DB human TR gene sequences. A later analysis assigned CDR3 sequences and most-parsimonious VDJ recombination scenarios with the TCRdist pipeline. A later analysis defined each TCR beta chain by its CDR3 amino acid sequence plus V-gene family, and excluded reads lacking a unique V-gene family. To address suspected cross-contamination and a sequencing artifact, a later analysis removed a few hundred highly shared, low-generation-probability nucleotide sequences. In a later analysis, a clonal expansion index for each public chain was calculated from normalized within-repertoire ranks of inferred template counts. Generation probabilities in a later analysis came from a VDJ recombination model fitted to out-of-frame rearrangements, and those results were checked against IGoR. In a later analysis, TCR-TCR, TCR-HLA and TCR-CMV co-occurrence was scored with hypergeometric tests, and a repertoire-size bias correction was applied to TCR pairs. A later analysis estimated false discovery rates by permuting HLA or CMV assignments 20 times. A later analysis grouped co-occurring TCRs with DBSCAN, adding TCRdist sequence similarity when clustering within HLA-allele-positive subsets. For co-occurrence clustering, repertoires with fewer than 30,000 or more than 120,000 public chains were excluded, along with roughly 5 repertoires with anomalous nucleotide sharing. TCRdb obtained this table from immuneACCESS and retained in-frame rearrangements with V and J assigned. These tables miss some clones; where compared with another copy, unresolved V genes account for less than half of the shortfall, and the remainder is unexplained. Clone size and the V and J calls come from that table; the DNA yielded D and trimming. Present in this sample are around 140,000 clones, roughly four fifths of which were seen just once. The ten largest clonotypes hold approximately 7.8% of the sample.

Broader findings and caveats from the paper: Only TCR beta chains were sequenced in this cohort, and the absence of alpha or paired-chain data limited detectable features. In a later analysis, several top co-occurrence clusters were reported to appear linked to parvovirus B19, influenza, CMV and Epstein-Barr virus. A further reported finding was that TCR beta sequences accurately predicted the HLA-A and HLA-B alleles for most subjects in the first cohort. Sequencing depth was assumed to be roughly uniform across donors in the presence/absence analyses, though that assumption may not hold. Broadly in line with IMGT annotations, most TCR beta V segments showed up in productive rearrangements about 87% or about 30% of the time in an earlier analysis of several hundred of the donors. In vitro tests confirmed that a few of the cytomegalovirus-associated TCR beta chains recognize cytomegalovirus antigens. Because the 87-base-pair reads could not distinguish some IMGT-functional V segments, including TRBV6-2 and TRBV6-3, those segments were excluded. Because counts were too low, approximately 15 rarely observed V segments, including chromosome 9 orphons, were excluded from the earlier analysis of 587 of the donors. Cytomegalovirus status was reported to be diagnosed by the classifier with high specificity and sensitivity in both the original and validation cohorts. Most CMV-associated TCR beta chains appeared to be HLA-restricted in a later analysis, and the HLA associations seemed to be driven largely by CMV exposure. In a later genetic analysis, a missense DCLRE1C variant was associated with V-gene and J-gene trimming of TCR beta chains, and the association was replicated in an independent cohort. At a false discovery rate of 0.05, a later analysis linked 16,951 TCR beta sequences to specific HLA alleles. While some public TCRs were present in many individuals, most TCR sequences turned up only very rarely across donors. CMV serostatus was the only immune exposure information available for the cohort. When HLA alleles, especially DR and DQ, strongly co-occurred, TCR associations were difficult to assign to individual alleles. In a later analysis, HLA-associated TCR beta chains were found to be more clonally expanded and to have lower generation probabilities than equally common non-associated chains. Correlated functional status among segregating V segments might be attributable to linkage disequilibrium, but an unknown experimental factor could not be ruled out. A group of highly shared sequence variants was considered likely to be a technical artifact of the sequencing pipeline. A later analysis found that TCR association rates varied across HLA loci, with DRB1 alleles showing the most associated TCRs and HLA-C alleles the fewest. It was suggested by the authors that the approach could potentially be generalized to other disease states and immunological phenotypes. A later genetic analysis reported fewer N-insertions in productive TCRs among donors in an Asian-associated ancestry cluster than the roughly 690-donor mean. HLA typing was unavailable for some donors at each locus, so association tests used only the typed subset. A total of roughly 160 TCR beta chains were listed by the study as associated with cytomegalovirus.

Counted from cysteine to phenylalanine, this CDR3 has 14 amino acids. Just CDR3 DNA is preserved here, 42 bases in frame from base 1. Trimming leaves V shorter by 4 bases and J shorter by 9 bases, with the junction holding 8 bases beyond the gene matches. CDR1 and CDR2, looked up from the germline V gene, are SQVTM and ANQGSEA. On this clone: Its specific antigen is unknown. Qualities for individual bases were not recorded, and no much larger clone is one base off.

The cohort was made up of approximately 670 healthy bone marrow donors. Cohort members were all nominally healthy when sampled, although unrecorded immune exposures were likely present. The donor tested CMV seronegative, placing the donor among the 300 to 400 seronegative members of the cohort. Every donor gave a peripheral blood sample, and the peripheral blood mononuclear cells from that sample were used for TCR beta sequencing. The Qiagen DNeasy Blood Extraction Kit was used to extract genomic DNA from the blood cell samples. This TCR came from a male donor in good health and CMV-seronegative. Sequenced sample: PBMCs. This chain is built from TRBV29-1 and TRBJ2-1, and 11 junction bases match TRBD2. The CDR3 region reads CSVGLAGGPGEQFF. The sequenced DNA is TGCAGCGTTGGCTTAGCGGGGGGGCCCGGTGAGCAGTTCTTC.